One T cell receptor (beta chain) is described in this entry. Its antigen is currently unknown. The CDR3 loop spans 13 amino acids. Germline V gene sequence: CDR1 MGHDK, CDR2 SYGVNS. Trimming stripped 2 bases from V and 4 bases from J, with 8 bases between. The data originate from a study of blood T cells in healthy people across ages. Overall study results and limits: Observed TCR beta diversity showed a strong correlation with the percentage of naive T cells as measured by flow cytometry.

Every sample yielded at least 7 million isolated PBMCs. It was with a sample-barcoded 5' primer and a J-beta primer mix that a second PCR of roughly 7 to 12 cycles was run. TCRdb used MiXCR to reprocess the 5' RACE reads, holding one entry per CDR3 protein. The table records about 900,000 distinct CDR3 sequences, around 46% of them present only once. The clonotype originates from a man aged 25 to 45 in good health. This chain joins TRBV25-1 and TRBJ1-2; unclear D gene. Sequenced material: blood. The DNA of the CDR3 is TGTGCCAGCAGTGAACTCGAGAGCTATGGCTACACCTTC. Its protein is CASSELESYGYTF.